This T cell receptor (beta chain) was sequenced during a study of CD8+ T cells in alopecia areata. General study results and limits: With patients, TCR sharing proved less clear than in mice, a difference possibly related to HLA.

The sorting of PBMCs gave CD4+ and CD8+ T cells. The germline CDR1 and CDR2 sequences are SGHDN and FVKESK. V shed 5 bases and J 5 bases; nucleotides not matched to a gene: 13. This CDR3 contains 16 residues. Concerning this clone: The antigen is undetermined.

Reverse transcribed after extraction, RNA yielded cDNA as the sequencing template. The assay was immunoSEQ multiplex PCR, and TCRdb's table has in-frame clones only and misses some. Of more than 95,000 clones listed, around 45% are singletons. The sequencing input was CD4+ T cells sorted from blood. The chain couples TRBV14 to TRBJ2-5; 8 nucleotides line up with TRBD2. The receptor was isolated from a human donor with alopecia areata. The CDR3 loop reads CASSVNSGATRETQYF. Here the CDR3 DNA reads TGTGCCAGCAGCGTTAATAGCGGGGCGACCCGGGAGACCCAGTACTTC.